This T cell receptor beta chain was documented in a study of cytomegalovirus exposure and HLA in healthy donors. Study details: The 130 or so validation repertoires used a platform that matched the one used for the 500 to 700 first-cohort repertoires, as a later analysis reported.

The CDR3 spans 9 residues. The germline CDR1 and CDR2 sequences are SQVTM and ANQGSEA. TCRdb's table, derived via immunoSEQ multiplex PCR, lists solely in-frame clones and lacks some. The sample holds about 160,000 clones, approximately 86% seen once. Study-level findings and limits: Three chains tied to CMV proved CMV antigen-specific in vitro. In the roughly 120 validation repertoires, a later analysis found that first-cohort TCR clusters tended to co-occur. Most TCRs appeared rarely, but some public TCRs recurred in many donors.

On this clone itself: Its antigen is not identified. One junction end does not reproduce the germline sequence, and a read error may be involved.

The receptor's source is a woman in her late teens or twenties in good health and CMV-seronegative. The sample comprised PBMCs. The rearrangement links TRBV29-1 to TRBJ1-2; TRBD1 aligns across 9 bases. CDR3 coding DNA: TGCAGCGTCGCCGGACAGGGGTCCTTC. Its protein is CSVAGQGSF.